The next 20 T cell receptor beta chains were all read from a single sample in a study of T cell responses to AZD1222 COVID-19 vaccine. The method was immunoSEQ multiplex PCR; TCRdb's version includes in-frame clones alone and lacks a portion of them. The sample has about 150,000 clones, around nine tenths seen once; the top ten hold approximately 3%. The sequenced sample was peripheral blood, obtained 28 days after the second AZD1222 dose. The receptors shown here come from an adult who received the AZD1222 COVID-19 vaccine.

This clone was picked up a small number of times. The V call is TRBV12-3 or TRBV12-4, the J call TRBJ2-1; D not resolved. V was pared by 3 bases and J by 5 bases, with 8 bases between. The CDR3 sequence is 13 residues long. The CDR3 protein is CASSFGANNEQFF. The CDR3 nucleotides read TGTGCCAGCAGTTTTGGAGCTAACAATGAGCAGTTCTTC.

In this sample, this clone turned up a few times. The rearrangement links TRBV3-1 (or the pseudogene TRBV3-2) to TRBJ2-2; 9 nucleotides align to TRBD2. Germline values: CDR1 LGHDT, CDR2 YNNKEL (reference sequence). This CDR3 is built from 12 residues. The J segment lost 6 bases and the V segment lost 11 bases, leaving 4 bases of the junction unmatched. CDR3 bases: TGTGCCTGCGGGGGGGAAGCCGGGGAGCTGTTTTTT. Translated: CACGGEAGELFF.

This chain connects TRBV20-1 to TRBJ1-2; tentatively, D is TRBD1 (5 bases). Between the trimmed V and J ends, which lost 6 bases and 2 bases, there was a span of 7 bases. The CDR3 is made up of 11 amino acids. Germline V lookup: CDR1 DFQATT, CDR2 SNEGSKA (reference sequence). DNA of the CDR3: TGCAGTGCCTGGGACAACTATGGCTACACCTTC. This sequence encodes CSAWDNYGYTF.

This chain uses TRBV11-1 with TRBJ2-7, with TRBD2 matching 11 bases. CDR3 length: 15 residues. Germline lookup yields CDR1 SGHAT and CDR2 FQDESV (reference sequence). The ends lost 5 bases at V and 2 bases at J; junction bases unmatched: 5. CDR3 residues: CASSPRLAGPYEQYF. The CDR3 DNA reads TGTGCCAGCAGCCCCCGACTAGCGGGACCCTACGAGCAGTACTTC.

The chain couples TRBV5-4 to TRBJ2-5; D is perhaps TRBD2 (7 bases). The V end lost 10 bases, the J end lost 2 bases, and 15 bases lay between the germline ends. Germline V lookup: CDR1 SGHNT, CDR2 YYREEE (reference sequence). This CDR3 has 13 amino acids. CDR3 region: CAEGGTKQETQYF. CDR3 DNA: TGTGCCGAGGGGGGGACAAAACAAGAGACCCAGTACTTC.

This sequence joins TRBV12-3 or TRBV12-4 and TRBJ1-2, with TRBD1 identical over 9 bases. V lost 6 bases and J lost 6; bases outside the gene matches: 2. This CDR3 has 12 amino acids. The CDR3 sequence is CASRRQGDGYTF. Here the CDR3 DNA reads TGTGCCAGCAGGCGACAGGGGGATGGCTACACCTTC.

The V call is TRBV7-8, the J call TRBJ1-1, with 11 bases fitting TRBD1. Per the germline V gene, CDR1 is SGHVS and CDR2 is FQNEAQ. CDR3 length: 15 amino acids. V lost 5 bases and J lost 6; bases outside the gene matches: 8. Here the CDR3 DNA reads TGTGCCAGCAGCCCTCGGACAGGGGGCGCTGCTGAAGCTTTCTTT. Its translation is CASSPRTGGAAEAFF.

With respect to this clone: The junction departs from the called germline gene at one end, perhaps through a read error. The rearrangement joins TRBV29-1 to TRBJ2-7, with D perhaps matching TRBD2 (5 bases). CDR3 size: 12 residues. CDR1 is SQVTM and CDR2 is ANQGSEA in the germline V gene. The CDR3, as DNA: TGCAGCGTCTATGCGGACTCCTCCGAGCAGTACTTC. Translation gives CSVYADSSEQYF.

The chain employs TRBV12-3 or TRBV12-4 and TRBJ2-5; no reliable D call. This CDR3 has 13 amino acids. V lost 2 bases and J 4 bases, leaving 8 bases between the germline ends. The CDR3 here is CASSLHQRETQYF. CDR3 coding DNA: TGTGCCAGCAGTTTACATCAGCGAGAGACCCAGTACTTC.

The rearrangement uses TRBV10-1 and TRBJ1-2; perhaps TRBD1 as D (6 bases). From germline, CDR1 is WNHNN and CDR2 SYGVQD (reference sequence). This CDR3 is 14 amino acids long. V was clipped by 3 bases and J by 6 bases, with 14 bases between them. The CDR3 region is CASSDDARGNGYTF. The CDR3 region has the DNA TGCGCCAGCAGTGATGATGCCAGGGGAAATGGCTACACCTTC.

CDR3 residues: CASSHGTGNYEQYF. Written as DNA, the CDR3 is TGTGCCAGCAGCCACGGGACAGGGAACTACGAGCAGTACTTC. The rearrangement uses TRBV14 and TRBJ2-7, with 9 bases lining up with TRBD1. CDR1 and CDR2 from the germline V gene are SGHDN and FVKESK. This CDR3 region has 14 residues. J gave up 3 bases and V 3 bases, and 3 bases lay outside the gene matches.

The chain joins TRBV2 to TRBJ1-2, with D maybe TRBD1 (5 bases). V gave up 3 bases and J gave up 2 bases, with 10 bases separating them. This CDR3 has 14 amino acids. Germline lookup yields CDR1 SNHLY and CDR2 FYNNEI. CDR3 sequence reads: CASSEGRENYGYTF. In DNA form, the CDR3 reads TGTGCCAGCAGTGAGGGCAGGGAAAACTATGGCTACACCTTC.

V gene TRBV6-5 combines with J gene TRBJ1-1; D gene unclear. The germline gives CDR1 MNHEY, CDR2 SVGAGI. This CDR3 spans 15 amino acids. Trimming shortened V by 2 bases and J by 1 base, and 11 bases separated the two germline ends. The CDR3: CASSYGRNTNTEAFF. For the CDR3, the DNA is TGTGCCAGCAGTTACGGTAGGAATACGAACACTGAAGCTTTCTTT.

The CDR3 spells CASHGLPPNTGELFF. The CDR3, as DNA: TGTGCCTCCCACGGACTTCCGCCGAACACCGGGGAGCTGTTTTTT. The chain carries TRBV6-5 and TRBJ2-2, with D perhaps matching TRBD2 (5 bases). The CDR3 has 15 amino acids. Between the trimmed V and J ends, which lost 11 bases and 0 bases, there was a span of 16 bases. Germline V gives CDR1 MNHEY, CDR2 SVGAGI.

The rearrangement links TRBV30 to TRBJ2-1; 7 bases map to TRBD2. CDR1 is GTSNPN, CDR2 SVGIG, per germline (reference sequence). V shed 4 bases and J 4 bases; nucleotides not matched to a gene: 10. The CDR3 covers 15 residues. For the CDR3, the DNA is TGTGCCTGGAACGGGGGGACCGAAAATTACAATGAGCAGTTCTTC. Translating gives CAWNGGTENYNEQFF.

V and J are TRBV6-1 and TRBJ2-4; 11 positions match TRBD2. Germline CDR1 is MNHNS and CDR2 is SASEGT. CDR3 length equals 18 residues. Trimming cost V 0 bases and J 8 bases; bases outside gene matches: 12. CDR3 nucleotide sequence: TGTGCCAGCAGTGAAGCGGTAGCGGGAGGGGGCATCGGGGACATTCAGTACTTC. Protein: CASSEAVAGGGIGDIQYF.

The V and J genes are TRBV6-6 and TRBJ1-4; weak D call: TRBD1 (5 bases). The CDR3 sequence is 17 residues long. Trimming took 5 bases from V and 0 from J, leaving 16 bases between them. Germline CDR1 and CDR2: MNHNY and SVGAGI (reference sequence). CDR3 amino acids: CASSQQESLATNEKLFF. The DNA for the CDR3 is TGTGCCAGCAGTCAACAGGAGAGCCTTGCAACTAATGAAAAACTGTTTTTT.

This clone is a singleton in its sample. The CDR3 DNA reads as TGTGCCAGCAGTTTACATAGCGGGAGTGACGGAGAGACCCAGTACTTC. It encodes CASSLHSGSDGETQYF. V gene TRBV27 combines with J gene TRBJ2-5, with TRBD2 matching over 9 bases. V gave up 2 bases and J gave up 4 bases; unmatched junction bases: 8. Looked up from germline, CDR1 is MNHEY and CDR2 is SMNVEV (reference sequence). The CDR3 is made up of 16 amino acids.

V usage is TRBV5-1 and J usage is TRBJ1-1, with 10 bases matching TRBD1. From germline, CDR1 is SGHRS and CDR2 YFSETQ. The length of the CDR3 is 17 residues. After removal of 0 bases from V and 4 bases from J, the junction contained 9 bases not matched to a gene. Written as DNA, the CDR3 is TGCGCCAGCAGCTTGGCTCAGGGACAGGGGATCCTCACTGAAGCTTTCTTT. Translating gives CASSLAQGQGILTEAFF.

The chain couples TRBV3-1 (or the pseudogene TRBV3-2) to TRBJ2-3, with D perhaps TRBD1 or TRBD2 (6 bases each). Germline CDR1 reads LGHDT; CDR2 reads YNNKEL (reference sequence). This CDR3 is built from 20 residues. V lost 0 bases and J 5 bases, leaving 27 bases between the germline ends. The CDR3, as DNA: TGTGCCAGCAGCCAAGACAGAAAGCCCACGGGGGCGGGAATGTTAGATACGCAGTATTTT. It encodes CASSQDRKPTGAGMLDTQYF.